The T cell receptor (beta chain) described here comes from a study of blood T cell repertoires in COVID-19. Study information: The United States, Italy and Spain provided the acute and convalescent COVID-19 samples.

Using immunoSEQ multiplex PCR, the repertoire was profiled, and TCRdb retains in-frame clones only, with some absent. The table has 160,000 or so clones, roughly 74% seen once. This TCR was recovered from a woman older than 75 with acute or convalescent COVID-19. The sample comprised peripheral blood.

The CDR3 protein is CASSPRYPVNEQYF. In DNA form, the CDR3 reads TGTGCCAGCAGTCCGAGATACCCCGTAAACGAGCAGTACTTC. The J gene is TRBJ2-7, the V gene TRBV6-5, with D unresolved. CDR3 length: 14 amino acids. The germline V gene encodes CDR1 MNHEY and CDR2 SVGAGI. Trimming cost V 5 bases and J 5 bases, with 16 bases left between them.